This TCR beta chain was profiled in a study of blood T cell repertoires in COVID-19. Study context: Acute and convalescent COVID-19 samples came from the United States, Italy and Spain. The analysed material was cDNA or gDNA that came from T cells, B-cell-depleted T cells, or PBMCs.

The authors' processing: Cell counts per sample came from amplifying reference gene primers. Using immunoSEQ multiplex PCR, the repertoire was profiled, and TCRdb retains in-frame clones only, with some absent. V, J and clone size derive from that table, while D and trimming were established from the DNA sequence. The sample includes a few hundred thousand clones, approximately 87% seen only once; the top ten take over 8.5%. Germline assignment: CDR1 SGHAT and CDR2 FQNNGV. This CDR3 is 13 amino acids long. With 0 bases removed from V and 3 bases from J, the gap between germline ends came to 5 bases. The TCR was taken from a human donor in a cohort sampled during active COVID-19. The sequencing input was peripheral blood. The chain joins TRBV11-2 to TRBJ1-1, with D hard to call. The CDR3 region is CASSLETYTEAFF. The CDR3 DNA follows: TGTGCCAGCAGCTTAGAGACATACACTGAAGCTTTCTTT.